The clone carrying this TCR beta chain was counted a few times. The antigen is unknown. This sample is drawn from a study of CD8 T cells in Susac syndrome. Study-wide points: None of the CD4+ T cell repertoires in Susac syndrome showed clonal expansion.

V was shortened by 1 base and J by 5 bases, with 14 bases between the two germline ends. The CDR3 totals 15 residues. From germline, CDR1 is LGHNA and CDR2 YNFKEQ. Random hexamers served to reverse transcribe about 0.45 to 1 ug RNA. The CDR3 of TCR beta was amplified by immunoSEQ multiplex PCR across 54 Vbeta and 13 Jbeta. TCRdb fed the immunoSEQ multiplex PCR reads into MiXCR, producing one record per CDR3 protein. The sample comprises roughly 190,000 distinct CDR3 sequences, roughly 91% of which are singletons, and 0.087% rests with the top ten. V and J are TRBV4-2 and TRBJ2-5; D is perhaps TRBD1 (6 bases). The clonotype comes from a human donor with Susac syndrome. The sequenced sample was CD4+ T cells from PBMCs. This CDR3 is CASSQGPGERETQYF. CDR3 nucleotide sequence: TGTGCCAGCAGCCAAGGACCAGGGGAAAGGGAGACCCAGTACTTC.